This T cell receptor (beta chain) was identified in a study of cytomegalovirus exposure and HLA in healthy donors. Study summary: Tens of millions of unique TCRs from HLA-typed donors were held in an early release of data. Whole-study results and caveats: The sole available immune exposure information was CMV serostatus. A highly shared variant cluster was judged a likely technical artifact.

CDR3 length: 13 residues. The germline CDR1 and CDR2 sequences are SQVTM and ANQGSEA. The V gene lost 4 bases and the J gene lost 3 bases, with 9 bases spanning the gap. In nominal health when sampled, donors likely had unrecorded immune exposures nonetheless. This clone occurred a few times. The antigen remains undetermined. The PCR employed 60 Vbeta primers together with 13 Jbeta primers. The table came from immunoSEQ multiplex PCR; TCRdb's copy has only in-frame clones and leaves some out. The table records roughly 110,000 clones, more than 65% of them present only once. Sequences were obtained from PBMCs. This clonotype originated in a boy aged 5-17 years in good health and CMV-seronegative. The chain uses TRBV29-1 and TRBJ1-4; tentatively, D is TRBD1 (5 bases). The CDR3 loop is CSVVLGPNEKLFF. CDR3 DNA: TGCAGCGTTGTCCTGGGGCCTAATGAAAAACTGTTTTTT.